This T cell receptor (beta chain) stems from a study of blood T cell repertoires in COVID-19. Study summary: Sources were T cells, B-cell-depleted T cells, or PBMCs; the material itself was cDNA or gDNA.

This study enrolled people aged about 18 to 100 from approximately 24 US geographic areas. Membership in each cohort depended on participant-reported clinical history. Source study methods: Researchers report that nucleated cell counts were estimated from reference gene primer amplification. Measured with immunoSEQ multiplex PCR; TCRdb has only the in-frame clones, and not every one. From that table come the V and J calls and clone size; the DNA was used to work out D and trimming. The repertoire holds 120,000 to 150,000 clones, with around 87% as singletons. CDR1 is SQVTM and CDR2 is ANQGSEA in the germline V gene. V lost 4 bases and J 3 bases, leaving 10 bases between the germline ends. CDR3 length: 13 amino acids.

The clonotype was recovered from a woman aged 25 to 45 with acute COVID-19. The material sequenced was PBMCs or T cells enriched from blood (not recorded which). The chain recombines TRBV29-1 with TRBJ1-5; tentatively, D is TRBD1 (6 bases). In DNA, the CDR3 is TGCAGCGTTGGCAGGGGAATCAATCAGCCCCAGCATTTT. This encodes CSVGRGINQPQHF.